Each of the 20 T cell receptor beta chains below was sequenced from the same sample in a study of blood T cell repertoires in COVID-19. Method: immunoSEQ multiplex PCR; TCRdb's copy keeps in-frame clones and lacks some. The sample holds 310,000 or so clones, more than 70% seen once. Sequenced: peripheral blood. Receptors originate from a woman in her twenties or thirties with COVID-19, enrolled during active disease.

A few counts support this clone. The chain links TRBV5-6 to TRBJ2-3; D is possibly TRBD1 (6 bases). The V end was cut by 6 bases, the J end by 3 bases, with 11 bases between. This CDR3 region has 13 residues. Germline values: CDR1 SGHDT, CDR2 YYEEEE. CDR3 bases: TGTGCCAGCAATCTCCAGGGGACAGATACGCAGTATTTT. Residues: CASNLQGTDTQYF.

The rearrangement uses TRBV18 and TRBJ2-5, with a possible D match to TRBD1 (6 bases). Looked up from germline, CDR1 is KGHSH and CDR2 is LQKENI. The CDR3 sequence is 15 residues long. V was clipped by 9 bases and J by 5 bases, with 22 bases between them. This CDR3 is CASSLAGALPETQYF. The CDR3, as DNA: TGTGCCAGTTCCTTGGCAGGGGCCCTTCCTGAGACCCAGTACTTC.

The rearrangement links TRBV10-2 to TRBJ1-2; the D is unclear. Between the trimmed V and J ends, which lost 3 bases and 0 bases, there was a span of 11 bases. CDR1 is WSHSY and CDR2 is SAAADI in the germline V gene. The CDR3 contains 15 residues. CDR3 in DNA: TGCGCCAGCAGTGATGCAGTCTCGACTAACTATGGCTACACCTTC. Translated: CASSDAVSTNYGYTF.

J is TRBJ1-2 and V is TRBV6-6; D unresolved. The CDR3 runs 11 residues. Germline lookup yields CDR1 MNHNY and CDR2 SVGAGI (reference sequence). The ends were cut back, 6 bases at V and 7 bases at J, with 9 bases in the middle. The CDR3 DNA is TGTGCCAGCAGAGAGAAGTCTGGCTACACCTTC. Its translation is CASREKSGYTF.

V is TRBV3-1 (or the pseudogene TRBV3-2) and J is TRBJ1-3; no clear D. This CDR3 spans 13 amino acids. Germline V lookup: CDR1 LGHDT, CDR2 YNNKEL (reference sequence). Trimming took off 1 base at V and 3 bases at J, with 4 bases between the two ends. This CDR3 reads CASSQVRGNTIYF. As DNA, the CDR3 is TGTGCCAGCAGCCAAGTCCGTGGAAACACCATATATTTT.

In this sample, this clone turned up a few times. The rearrangement uses TRBV6-6 and TRBJ1-1, with D uncertain. The CDR3 spans 12 residues. V was clipped by 6 bases and J by 5 bases, with 10 bases between them. Germline values: CDR1 MNHNY, CDR2 SVGAGI (reference sequence). CDR3 coding DNA: TGTGCCAGCAGCGGCAGCGATACTGAAGCTTTCTTT. Translated: CASSGSDTEAFF.

The V and J genes are TRBV5-4 and TRBJ2-5, with 10 positions matching TRBD2. After removal of 3 bases from V and 2 bases from J, the junction contained 4 bases not matched to a gene. The CDR3 consists of 15 residues. The germline CDR1 and CDR2 sequences are SGHNT and YYREEE (reference sequence). CDR3 sequence reads: CASSSTSGYQETQYF. CDR3 nucleotide sequence: TGTGCCAGCAGCTCGACTAGCGGGTATCAAGAGACCCAGTACTTC.

The J gene is TRBJ2-1, the V gene TRBV5-1; 7 bases agree with TRBD2. The CDR3 is 15 residues long. V lost 5 bases, J lost 8 bases, and 13 bases stayed unmatched. CDR1 and CDR2 (germline): SGHRS, YFSETQ. CDR3 loop: CASSLLATFGDEQFF. The CDR3, as DNA: TGCGCCAGCAGTTTACTAGCGACCTTTGGGGATGAGCAGTTCTTC.

The chain carries TRBV7-2 and TRBJ1-2; TRBD1 aligns across 11 bases. CDR1 and CDR2 from the germline V gene are SGHTA and FQGNSA. There are 13 residues in the CDR3. V was pared by 4 bases and J by 6 bases, with 1 base of the junction left unmatched. DNA of the CDR3: TGTGCCAGCAGCTGGACAGGGGGCAATGGCTACACCTTC. Residues: CASSWTGGNGYTF.

The chain links TRBV30 to TRBJ1-6; 12 nucleotides align to TRBD1. The CDR3 consists of 18 residues. V shed 3 bases and J 2 bases; nucleotides not matched to a gene: 8. Germline values: CDR1 GTSNPN, CDR2 SVGIG (reference sequence). The CDR3 sequence: CAWSKGQGAMTYNSPLHF. The CDR3 DNA is TGTGCCTGGAGCAAGGGACAGGGGGCTATGACCTATAATTCACCCCTCCACTTT.

As to this clone: This sample includes further DNA sequences coding for the same CDR3. V is TRBV4-1 and J is TRBJ2-7; 7 nucleotides match TRBD1. V shed 6 bases and J 1 base; nucleotides not matched to a gene: 6. The CDR3 is 14 residues long. Germline CDR1 is MGHRA and CDR2 is YSYEKL. CDR3 nucleotides: TGCGCCAGCAGTTTGACAGGGTCGTCCTACGAGCAGTACTTC. The encoded protein is CASSLTGSSYEQYF.

The chain combines TRBV20-1 with TRBJ1-4; TRBD1 matches 8 bases. CDR1 DFQATT and CDR2 SNEGSKA come from the germline V gene (reference sequence). V was pared by 2 bases and J by 12 bases, with 2 bases of the junction left unmatched. This CDR3 region has 11 residues. Here the CDR3 DNA reads TGCAGTGCTAGACAGGACAGGGAACTGTTTTTT. Translation gives CSARQDRELFF.

This chain joins TRBV10-3 and TRBJ2-3; no reliable D call. The V gene lost 3 bases and the J gene lost 0 bases, with 10 bases spanning the gap. Germline loops: CDR1 ENHRY, CDR2 SYGVKD. The CDR3 consists of 15 residues. CDR3 bases: TGTGCCATCAGTGAAGAGCCGCGTAGCACAGATACGCAGTATTTT. Amino acids: CAISEEPRSTDTQYF.

The J gene is TRBJ2-1, the V gene TRBV5-4; 14 nucleotides line up with TRBD2. CDR1 SGHNT and CDR2 YYREEE come from the germline V gene (reference sequence). V shed 9 bases and J 7 bases; nucleotides not matched to a gene: 3. This CDR3 has 13 residues. The CDR3 loop reads CAIGLAGGNEQFF. CDR3 DNA sequence: TGTGCCATCGGACTAGCGGGAGGAAATGAGCAGTTCTTC. The entire variable domain, with the rest obtained from reference TRBV5-4 and TRBJ2-1, is as follows: ETGVTQSPTHLIKTRGQQVTLRCSSQSGHNTVSWYQQALGQGPQFIFQYYREEENGRGNFPPRFSGLQFPNYSSELNVNALELDDSALYLCAIGLAGGNEQFFGPGTRLTVL.

This clone was counted once. The chain's CDR3 is CASSLRDSDNEQFF. For the CDR3, the DNA is TGCGCCAGCAGCCTCCGGGACAGTGACAATGAGCAGTTCTTC. This chain joins TRBV4-1 and TRBJ2-1; 7 bases agree with TRBD1. Germline CDR1 and CDR2: MGHRA and YSYEKL. V shed 4 bases and J 5 bases; nucleotides not matched to a gene: 5. The CDR3 consists of 14 residues.

The J gene is TRBJ2-2, the V gene TRBV28; possible D gene TRBD2, 5 bases. Germline V gene data show CDR1 as MDHEN and CDR2 as SYDVKM. V was pared by 7 bases and J by 2 bases, with 14 bases between. The CDR3 runs to 15 residues. CDR3 loop: CASTPFGKNTGELFF. The CDR3 nucleotides are TGTGCCAGCACCCCTTTCGGGAAAAACACCGGGGAGCTGTTTTTT.

The V and J genes are TRBV6-1 and TRBJ1-6, with D possibly matching TRBD1 (5 bases). Germline V lookup: CDR1 MNHNS, CDR2 SASEGT. The CDR3 runs to 14 residues. V lost 3 bases, J lost 13 bases, and 16 bases lay in between. Here the CDR3 reads CASSDLRDVSPLHF. CDR3 coding DNA: TGTGCCAGCAGTGATCTCAGGGATGTGTCGCCCCTCCACTTT.

This chain joins TRBV30 and TRBJ2-7; a possible D gene is TRBD2 (6 bases). CDR3 length equals 11 residues. V was pared by 1 base and J by 9 bases, with 10 bases between. Germline CDR1 is GTSNPN and CDR2 is SVGIG (reference sequence). The CDR3, as DNA: TGTGCCTGGAGTGGATTAGCGGCGCAGTACTTC. It yields the protein CAWSGLAAQYF. The full variable domain, with the rest looked up from reference TRBV30 and TRBJ2-7, is SQTIHQWPATLVQPVGSPLSLECTVEGTSNPNLYWYRQAAGRGLQLLFYSVGIGQISSEVPQNLSASRPQDRQFILSSKKLLLSDSGFYLCAWSGLAAQYFGPGTRLTVT.

This clone was recorded only once. The chain is built from TRBV4-2 and TRBJ2-2, with D perhaps matching TRBD2 (6 bases). The CDR3 length is 16 residues. V lost 0 bases and J lost 7, with 15 bases in between. The germline V gene encodes CDR1 LGHNA and CDR2 YNFKEQ. The CDR3 DNA reads TGTGCCAGCAGCCAAGAATTGTGGGGAGGCGGCGGGGAGCTGTTTTTT. Its translation is CASSQELWGGGGELFF.

The chain employs TRBV5-6 and TRBJ2-7; D unclear. The germline V and J ends were trimmed by 0 bases and 2 bases, with 9 bases remaining between them. The CDR3 extends over 14 amino acids. Germline CDR1 is SGHDT and CDR2 is YYEEEE. The CDR3 protein is CASSLEPGPYEQYF. For the CDR3, the DNA is TGTGCCAGCAGCTTGGAGCCAGGCCCCTACGAGCAGTACTTC. The entire variable domain, with the rest obtained from reference TRBV5-6 and TRBJ2-7, is as follows: DAGVTQSPTHLIKTRGQQVTLRCSPKSGHDTVSWYQQALGQGPQFIFQYYEEEERQRGNFPDRFSGHQFPNYSSELNVNALLLGDSALYLCASSLEPGPYEQYFGPGTRLTVT.